A single sample gave rise to the 19 T cell receptor beta chains below, sequenced in a study of blood T cell repertoires in COVID-19. Profiled with immunoSEQ multiplex PCR; TCRdb holds only in-frame clones, not every one. Among 250,000 or so clones listed, about 82% were seen once. The sequencing input was PBMCs or T cells enriched from blood (not recorded which). The receptors were sampled from a woman aged 45-60 years who had recovered from COVID-19.

This clone has more than one count but fewer than ten. The rearrangement joins TRBV11-2 to TRBJ1-1, with a weak D call TRBD1 (6 bases). Germline CDR1 is SGHAT and CDR2 is FQNNGV. Trimming took off 5 bases at V and 1 base at J, with 11 bases between the two ends. The CDR3 is made up of 14 amino acids. The CDR3 loop is CASSKLQGNTEAFF. The CDR3 DNA sequence: TGTGCCAGCAGCAAACTACAGGGGAACACTGAAGCTTTCTTT.

The chain couples TRBV4-2 to TRBJ1-2; D is possibly TRBD1 (5 bases). CDR3 length: 16 amino acids. Germline V gene data show CDR1 as LGHNA and CDR2 as YNFKEQ. V was trimmed by 4 bases and J by 4 bases, leaving 19 bases between them. The DNA of the CDR3 is TGTGCCAGCAGCCCAGATTGGACACAGCATCGCTATGGCTACACCTTC. It is translated as CASSPDWTQHRYGYTF.

The V call is TRBV19, the J call TRBJ1-2, with TRBD1 as a possible D gene (5 bases). V was trimmed by 2 bases and J by 7 bases, leaving 8 bases between them. CDR1 and CDR2 from the germline V gene are LNHDA and SQIVND (reference sequence). CDR3 length: 12 residues. CDR3: CASSISGFGYTF. CDR3 nucleotides: TGTGCCAGTAGTATATCAGGGTTTGGCTACACCTTC.

This clone was seen repeatedly, ten times or more. This CDR3 is also generated by other DNA sequences in the sample. This chain uses TRBV6-4 with TRBJ2-1; 10 bases map to TRBD2. CDR3 length: 14 amino acids. The junction had 1 base not matched to a gene; V was cut back by 2 bases and J by 6 bases. CDR1 is MRHNA and CDR2 is SNTAGT in the germline V gene. The CDR3 sequence is CASSDSGGANEQFF. CDR3 bases: TGTGCCAGCAGTGACAGCGGGGGGGCCAATGAGCAGTTCTTC.

This chain uses TRBV5-1 with TRBJ2-7; TRBD2 is a possible D gene (6 bases). The CDR3 spans 16 residues. The germline V and J ends were trimmed by 3 bases and 4 bases, with 20 bases remaining between them. CDR1 and CDR2 (germline): SGHRS, YFSETQ. For the CDR3, the DNA is TGCGCCAGCAGCTCCTCCTTTGGAGGGAGTTCGTACGAGCAGTACTTC. Translated, it gives CASSSSFGGSSYEQYF.

J is TRBJ2-5 and V is TRBV7-2; TRBD2 matches at 9 bases. CDR3 length: 16 amino acids. Germline CDR1 and CDR2: SGHTA and FQGNSA. V lost 2 bases, J lost 7 bases, and 11 bases stayed unmatched. The CDR3 protein is CASSLRSSGGYMTQYF. In nucleotides, the CDR3 is TGTGCCAGCAGCTTAAGGAGTAGCGGGGGCTATATGACCCAGTACTTC. The full variable domain, in which reference TRBV7-2 and TRBJ2-5 provide the parts outside the CDR3, is GAGVSQSPSNKVTEKGKDVELRCDPISGHTALYWYRQSLGQGLEFLIYFQGNSAPDKSGLPSDRFSAERTGGSVSTLTIQRTQQEDSAVYLCASSLRSSGGYMTQYFGPGTRLLVL.

This clone was seen more than once but under ten times. The genes are TRBV11-3 and TRBJ1-1; maybe TRBD1 (5 bases). CDR1 is SGHNT, CDR2 YENEEA, per germline. This CDR3 region has 14 residues. Trimming cost V 5 bases and J 7 bases, with 17 bases left between them. The CDR3 region is CASSEPGGGSEAFF. The DNA of the CDR3 is TGTGCCAGCAGCGAGCCTGGGGGAGGGAGTGAAGCTTTCTTT.

The chain couples TRBV27 to TRBJ1-5; D might be TRBD1 (6 bases). The CDR3 loop spans 15 amino acids. Germline lookup yields CDR1 MNHEY and CDR2 SMNVEV (reference sequence). Trimming cost V 6 bases and J 1 base, with 13 bases left between them. CDR3 DNA sequence: TGTGCCAGCAGCCCTTACAGGGAGAGCAATCAGCCCCAGCATTTT. It is translated as CASSPYRESNQPQHF.

The chain joins TRBV11-2 to TRBJ1-4; possibly TRBD1 for D (6 bases). The CDR3 extends over 15 amino acids. Germline lookup yields CDR1 SGHAT and CDR2 FQNNGV. Trimming pared 8 bases from V and 7 bases from J, leaving 20 bases between. In DNA, the CDR3 is TGTGCCAGCTGCCCCGGTGTAGGGGGGGTTGAAAAACTGTTTTTT. It specifies CASCPGVGGVEKLFF.

The chain is built from TRBV6-6 and TRBJ1-6; 9 bases fit TRBD1. The CDR3 contains 14 residues. Germline CDR1 MNHNY, CDR2 SVGAGI (reference sequence). The ends lost 2 bases at V and 11 bases at J; junction bases unmatched: 4. The CDR3 sequence is CASSYDRGRPPLHF. DNA of the CDR3: TGTGCCAGCAGTTACGACAGGGGGAGGCCACCCCTCCACTTT.

V usage is TRBV12-3 or TRBV12-4 and J usage is TRBJ1-2; D gene unclear. This CDR3 comprises 12 residues. Trimming took 7 bases from V and 4 from J, leaving 10 bases between them. The CDR3 spells CASTANGYGYTF. DNA for the CDR3: TGTGCCAGCACCGCGAATGGCTATGGCTACACCTTC.

The DNA for the CDR3 is TGTGCCAGCAGCTCTCCCCCCTCCCAAGAGACCCAGTACTTC. Residues: CASSSPPSQETQYF. The V and J genes are TRBV13 and TRBJ2-5; no clear D. This CDR3 contains 14 residues. The V end was cut by 4 bases, the J end by 1 base, with 10 bases between. The V gene's germline CDR1 is PRHDT and CDR2 FYEKMQ (reference sequence).

The chain employs TRBV27 and TRBJ2-7; 9 positions match TRBD2. Per germline, CDR1 MNHEY and CDR2 SMNVEV (reference sequence). V gave up 2 bases and J gave up 2 bases; unmatched junction bases: 10. The CDR3 has 17 amino acids. The CDR3 DNA sequence: TGTGCCAGCAGTTTAATGGTGCGGGAGGGCCTGACCTACGAGCAGTACTTC. Translated: CASSLMVREGLTYEQYF.

The chain combines TRBV5-6 with TRBJ1-2; the match to TRBD1 covers 9 bases. Germline V CDR1 and CDR2: SGHDT, YYEEEE. The CDR3 runs 14 residues. V lost 2 bases and J lost 4; bases outside the gene matches: 3. CDR3 DNA: TGTGCCAGCAGCTTTCAGGACAGGGGCTATGGCTACACCTTC. It specifies CASSFQDRGYGYTF.

This clone was counted a single time. The CDR3: CASSVAANYGYTF. The CDR3 coding sequence is TGTGCCAGCAGCGTAGCGGCTAACTATGGCTACACCTTC. The V call is TRBV9, the J call TRBJ1-2, with unresolved D. The V end was cut by 0 bases, the J end by 0 bases, with 3 bases between. The CDR3 has 13 amino acids. The germline gives CDR1 SGDLS, CDR2 YYNGEE.

The chain links TRBV7-9 to TRBJ2-1; 9 nucleotides align to TRBD2. This CDR3 has 14 residues. Germline V gene lookup returns CDR1 SEHNR and CDR2 FQNEAQ (reference sequence). V dropped 1 base and J dropped 14; count of bases not matched to a gene: 9. CDR3 residues: CASSLVASGEIEFF. CDR3 DNA: TGTGCCAGCAGCTTAGTGGCTAGCGGGGAGATCGAGTTCTTC.

V and J are TRBV19 and TRBJ1-5; maybe TRBD1 (5 bases). V gave up 3 bases and J gave up 7 bases, with 13 bases separating them. The CDR3 is 14 residues long. From germline, CDR1 is LNHDA and CDR2 SQIVND (reference sequence). CDR3 residues: CASSIISGSQPQHF. The CDR3, as DNA: TGTGCCAGTAGTATTATCTCAGGGTCACAGCCCCAGCATTTT.

This clone has just one count. The J gene is TRBJ1-1, the V gene TRBV7-9; the D is unclear. The CDR3 has 12 residues. Deletions cut 3 bases from V and 8 bases from J, with 10 bases between. From germline, CDR1 is SEHNR and CDR2 FQNEAQ (reference sequence). The CDR3 region has the DNA TGTGCCAGCAGCTTCGGGGTCAACGAAGCTTTCTTT. Encoded protein: CASSFGVNEAFF.

The chain combines TRBV11-3 with TRBJ2-3; 9 bases match TRBD1. The CDR3 sequence is 14 residues long. CDR1 and CDR2 from the germline V gene are SGHNT and YENEEA. Losses at the gene ends were 5 bases for V and 4 bases for J; bases not matched to a gene: 4. CDR3 sequence (DNA): TGTGCCAGCAGCGCTGGACAGGGGTCAGATACGCAGTATTTT. This sequence encodes CASSAGQGSDTQYF.